This record covers a single T cell receptor beta chain. Its target is not known. The PCR used 60 Vbeta and 13 Jbeta primers. The protocol was immunoSEQ multiplex PCR, while the TCRdb copy is restricted to in-frame clones and leaves out a portion. The data contain about 170,000 clones, around 84% of them singletons. The data derive from a study of cytomegalovirus exposure and HLA in healthy donors. Study results and caveats: Most CMV-associated TCR beta chains appeared HLA-restricted in a later analysis.

The trim removed 7 bases at V and 1 base at J, leaving 9 bases unmatched. Germline V gene data show CDR1 as LNHNV and CDR2 as YYDKDF (reference sequence). The CDR3 sequence is 15 residues long. The receptor was derived from a man aged 25 to 45 in good health and CMV-seropositive. The chain combines TRBV15 with TRBJ2-5, with 7 bases aligning to TRBD2. The material sequenced was PBMCs. CDR3: CATKGTKRIQETQYF. CDR3 sequence (DNA): TGTGCCACCAAAGGGACTAAGCGCATCCAAGAGACCCAGTACTTC. Looking up the rest from reference TRBV15 and TRBJ2-5 gives the full variable domain: DAMVIQNPRYQVTQFGKPVTLSCSQTLNHNVMYWYQQKSSQAPKLLFHYYDKDFNNEADTPDNFQSRRPNTSFCFLDIRSPGLGDTAMYLCATKGTKRIQETQYFGPGTRLLVL.